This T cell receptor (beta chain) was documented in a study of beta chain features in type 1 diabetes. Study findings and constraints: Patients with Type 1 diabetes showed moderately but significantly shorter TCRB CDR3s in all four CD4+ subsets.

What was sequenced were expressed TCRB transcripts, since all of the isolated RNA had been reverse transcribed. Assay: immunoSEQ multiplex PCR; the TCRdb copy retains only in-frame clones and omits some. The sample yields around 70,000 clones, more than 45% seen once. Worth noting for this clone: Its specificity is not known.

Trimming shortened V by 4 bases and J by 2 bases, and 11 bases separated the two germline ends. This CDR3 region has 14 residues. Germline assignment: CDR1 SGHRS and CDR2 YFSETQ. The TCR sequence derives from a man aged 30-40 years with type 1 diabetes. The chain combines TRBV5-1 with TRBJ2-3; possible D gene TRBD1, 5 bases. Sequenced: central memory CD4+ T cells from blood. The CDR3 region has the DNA TGCGCCAGCAGCCAGGGTGAAATCACAGATACGCAGTATTTT. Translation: CASSQGEITDTQYF.